The 19 T cell receptor beta chains below all came from one sample that was sequenced in a study of blood T cell repertoires in COVID-19. Repertoires were generated with immunoSEQ multiplex PCR, while TCRdb's copy carries only in-frame clones and drops some. This table holds 100,000 to 150,000 clones, roughly 84% found once. Sequenced input: peripheral blood. All receptors come from a man aged 60-69 years with acute or convalescent COVID-19.

The chain has TRBV2 and TRBJ2-2, with 7 bases fitting TRBD2. In germline, CDR1 is SNHLY, CDR2 FYNNEI. The CDR3 sequence is 16 residues long. V gave up 5 bases and J gave up 0 bases; unmatched junction bases: 6. The CDR3 nucleotides are TGTGCCAGCAGTTATAGCGGGCGCACGAACACCGGGGAGCTGTTTTTT. This gives the protein CASSYSGRTNTGELFF.

This clone is classed as medium-sized. The chain employs TRBV9 and TRBJ2-3; D is unresolved. This CDR3 region has 14 residues. V was cut by 0 bases and J by 4 bases, with 9 bases left in between. The germline gives CDR1 SGDLS, CDR2 YYNGEE. DNA for the CDR3: TGTGCCAGCAGCGTAGGAGTTGGTTCAGATACGCAGTATTTT. This encodes CASSVGVGSDTQYF.

The V and J genes are TRBV2 and TRBJ2-7, with TRBD1 matching over 7 bases. Looked up from germline, CDR1 is SNHLY and CDR2 is FYNNEI. V was pared by 3 bases and J by 6 bases, with 5 bases of the junction left unmatched. There are 13 residues in the CDR3. Here the CDR3 DNA reads TGTGCCAGCAGTGAGACAGGGTGGGGCGAGCAGTACTTC. It yields the protein CASSETGWGEQYF.

The chain carries TRBV5-1 and TRBJ1-2; D is unresolved. Trimming shortened V by 4 bases and J by 8 bases, and 15 bases separated the two germline ends. CDR1 is SGHRS, CDR2 YFSETQ, per germline. The CDR3 covers 13 residues. Here the CDR3 DNA reads TGCGCCAGCAGCACGGACCCCCAGCGGGGCTACACCTTC. Its protein is CASSTDPQRGYTF.

This chain uses TRBV7-3 with TRBJ1-1; D unclear. The germline V gene encodes CDR1 SGHTA and CDR2 FQGTGA. The ends were cut back, 4 bases at V and 7 bases at J, with 13 bases in the middle. There are 13 residues in the CDR3. The CDR3 region has the DNA TGTGCCAGCAGCTCGACTCCCACCGGTGAAGCTTTCTTT. It translates to CASSSTPTGEAFF.

V gene TRBV12-3 or TRBV12-4 combines with J gene TRBJ2-1; no definite D call. The CDR3 runs to 12 residues. Trimming took 3 bases from V and 9 from J, leaving 9 bases between them. CDR3 in amino acids: CASSLRSTEQFF. The CDR3 DNA reads TGTGCCAGCAGTTTGAGGTCTACTGAGCAGTTCTTC.

This chain links TRBV11-2 with TRBJ2-1, with D perhaps matching TRBD2 (5 bases). Trimming shortened V by 2 bases and J by 4 bases, and 9 bases separated the two germline ends. Germline CDR1 reads SGHAT; CDR2 reads FQNNGV. The CDR3 is 14 amino acids. The CDR3 DNA sequence: TGTGCCAGCAGCTTACCGGGAACATACAATGAGCAGTTCTTC. Its protein is CASSLPGTYNEQFF.

The V call is TRBV4-2, the J call TRBJ1-4; D gene uncertain. There are 15 residues in the CDR3. V was clipped by 0 bases and J by 3 bases, with 8 bases between them. The germline V gene encodes CDR1 LGHNA and CDR2 YNFKEQ. For the CDR3, the DNA is TGTGCCAGCAGCCAAGAGACGGGGTCTAATGAAAAACTGTTTTTT. Its translation is CASSQETGSNEKLFF.

The rearrangement uses TRBV29-1 and TRBJ1-1; D is uncertain. V was pared by 1 base and J by 0 bases, with 9 bases between. Germline-derived CDR1 and CDR2 are SQVTM and ANQGSEA. The CDR3 consists of 14 residues. The CDR3 DNA reads as TGCAGCGTTGAAGGACGGAGGCTGAACACTGAAGCTTTCTTT. Its translation is CSVEGRRLNTEAFF.

The chain links TRBV9 to TRBJ2-3, with a possible D match to TRBD1 (5 bases). With 3 bases removed from V and 9 bases from J, the gap between germline ends came to 14 bases. The CDR3 runs to 13 residues. CDR1 is SGDLS, CDR2 YYNGEE, per germline. The CDR3 DNA is TGTGCCAGCAGCGAAGACAGAACTGAGACGCAGTATTTT. Translation gives CASSEDRTETQYF. The full variable domain, in which reference TRBV9 and TRBJ2-3 provide the parts outside the CDR3, is DSGVTQTPKHLITATGQRVTLRCSPRSGDLSVYWYQQSLDQGLQFLIQYYNGEERAKGNILERFSAQQFPDLHSELNLSSLELGDSALYFCASSEDRTETQYFGPGTRLTVL.

This clone was seen once. CDR3 sequence: CAWDRGRETQYF. CDR3 bases: TGTGCCTGGGACAGGGGAAGGGAGACCCAGTACTTC. V gene TRBV30 combines with J gene TRBJ2-5; 8 bases map to TRBD1. CDR1 GTSNPN and CDR2 SVGIG come from the germline V gene (reference sequence). The CDR3 contains 12 residues. Trimming took 5 bases from V and 5 from J; bases not matched to a gene: 4. The whole variable domain, remainder taken from reference TRBV30 and TRBJ2-5, is SQTIHQWPATLVQPVGSPLSLECTVEGTSNPNLYWYRQAAGRGLQLLFYSVGIGQISSEVPQNLSASRPQDRQFILSSKKLLLSDSGFYLCAWDRGRETQYFGPGTRLLVL.

The chain couples TRBV5-4 to TRBJ1-3; 7 positions agree with TRBD1. Germline CDR1 and CDR2: SGHNT and YYREEE (reference sequence). The CDR3 is made up of 15 amino acids. V was pared by 4 bases and J by 4 bases, with 8 bases of the junction left unmatched. The CDR3 loop is CASSQTGVTGNTIYF. The DNA for the CDR3 is TGTGCCAGCAGCCAAACAGGGGTAACGGGAAACACCATATATTTT. The full variable domain, rest sourced from reference TRBV5-4 and TRBJ1-3, is ETGVTQSPTHLIKTRGQQVTLRCSSQSGHNTVSWYQQALGQGPQFIFQYYREEENGRGNFPPRFSGLQFPNYSSELNVNALELDDSALYLCASSQTGVTGNTIYFGEGSWLTVV.

The chain carries TRBV4-1 and TRBJ2-2, with TRBD2 as a possible D gene (5 bases). The ends were cut back, 0 bases at V and 7 bases at J, with 12 bases in the middle. This CDR3 has 15 amino acids. Germline loops: CDR1 MGHRA, CDR2 YSYEKL. The DNA for the CDR3 is TGCGCCAGCAGCCAAGAAGAACGGGGAAGCGGGGAGCTGTTTTTT. Its translation: CASSQEERGSGELFF.

The chain has TRBV9 and TRBJ1-3; a weak D match, TRBD1 (6 bases). Per germline, CDR1 SGDLS and CDR2 YYNGEE. Trimming left V 1 base short and J 1 base short, with 9 bases between. CDR3 size: 15 residues. CDR3 DNA: TGTGCCAGCAGCGTACGGGGGGCGTCTGGAAACACCATATATTTT. Translation gives CASSVRGASGNTIYF.

The V call is TRBV30, the J call TRBJ1-1, with 9 bases identical to TRBD1. Per germline, CDR1 GTSNPN and CDR2 SVGIG (reference sequence). V lost 7 bases and J lost 0; bases outside the gene matches: 6. The CDR3 runs to 14 residues. The DNA for the CDR3 is TGTGCCTTCGGGACAGGGACCATGAACACTGAAGCTTTCTTT. This gives the protein CAFGTGTMNTEAFF.

The chain recombines TRBV11-2 with TRBJ2-7; no reliable D call. V dropped 5 bases and J dropped 3 bases, with 5 bases sitting between them. The CDR3 totals 11 residues. Germline CDR1 and CDR2: SGHAT and FQNNGV. The CDR3 nucleotides read TGTGCCAGCAGCCCCTACTACGAGCAGTACTTC. This encodes CASSPYYEQYF.

This clone has just one count. The genes are TRBV29-1 and TRBJ2-5, with 12 nucleotides matching TRBD2. V lost 6 bases and J lost 7; bases outside the gene matches: 9. Germline CDR1 and CDR2: SQVTM and ANQGSEA. CDR3 length: 14 amino acids. The CDR3 DNA is TGCAGCGTCGGGACTAGCGGGTCTGGCGGGACCCAGTACTTC. Translation gives CSVGTSGSGGTQYF. Filled out from reference TRBV29-1 and TRBJ2-5, the complete variable domain reads SAVISQKPSRDICQRGTSLTIQCQVDSQVTMMFWYRQQPGQSLTLIATANQGSEATYESGFVIDKFPISRPNLTFSTLTVSNMSPEDSSIYLCSVGTSGSGGTQYFGPGTRLLVL.

J is TRBJ1-2 and V is TRBV5-1; 12 positions match TRBD1. The CDR3 runs 17 residues. Per the germline V gene, CDR1 is SGHRS and CDR2 is YFSETQ. With 8 bases clipped from V and 2 bases from J, the junction kept 13 bases outside the gene matches. This CDR3 reads CASRSGTGGQRNYGYTF. The CDR3, as DNA: TGCGCCAGTAGATCCGGGACAGGGGGCCAGAGAAACTATGGCTACACCTTC.

The CDR3 loop is CASSVAPGLAGANEQFF. CDR3 nucleotide sequence: TGTGCCAGCAGCGTCGCCCCGGGACTAGCGGGAGCGAATGAGCAGTTCTTC. The chain combines TRBV9 with TRBJ2-1, with 14 bases identical to TRBD2. This CDR3 comprises 17 residues. V shed 2 bases and J 7 bases; nucleotides not matched to a gene: 8. Germline V gene data show CDR1 as SGDLS and CDR2 as YYNGEE.